This is a list of T cell receptor beta chains from one sample in a study of blood T cell repertoires in COVID-19. Only in-frame clones appear in the TCRdb table, and some are missing; sequencing was by immunoSEQ multiplex PCR. This sample has about 110,000 clones, with 84% found just once. The sample consisted of peripheral blood. The receptors originated from a woman aged 80 or over with active or convalescent COVID-19. The CDR3 runs from the conserved cysteine through the conserved F or W. The D gene is left open where the match is weak. The size of a clone is reported for some rows only, either as once, few or many, or as a class for expanded clones.

j_gene,abundance,v_gene,d_gene,CDR3aa,CDR3nt
TRBJ1-2,few,TRBV10-3,.,CAISGTGDGYTF,TGTGCCATCAGCGGCACGGGAGATGGCTACACCTTC
TRBJ2-7,.,TRBV18,TRBD2,CASSPTSGSDEQYF,TGTGCCAGCTCACCGACTAGCGGGAGCGACGAGCAGTACTTC
TRBJ1-1,.,TRBV28,TRBD1,CASSLHSQGTLTKAFF,TGTGCCAGCAGCCTGCACTCACAGGGGACTTTGACGAAGGCTTTCTTT
TRBJ2-3,few,TRBV5-1,TRBD2,CASSFGTSGSDTQYF,TGCGCCAGCAGCTTCGGGACTAGCGGCTCAGATACGCAGTATTTT
TRBJ2-1,.,TRBV11-1,.,CASSSEQGHEQFF,TGTGCCAGCAGCTCAGAACAGGGTCATGAGCAGTTCTTC
TRBJ2-1,.,TRBV7-9,.,CASRLVGSSYNEQFF,TGTGCCAGCAGACTAGTGGGGAGCTCCTACAATGAGCAGTTCTTC
TRBJ2-7,.,TRBV15,TRBD1,CATRETGEGYEQYF,TGTGCCACCAGAGAGACAGGGGAAGGCTACGAGCAGTACTTC
TRBJ1-5,few,TRBV5-1,.,CASSYEGGNQPQHF,TGCGCCAGCAGCTATGAGGGAGGCAATCAGCCCCAGCATTTT
TRBJ2-2,.,TRBV5-1,.,CASSLGQHTGELFF,TGCGCCAGCAGCTTGGGACAGCACACCGGGGAGCTGTTTTTT
TRBJ2-4,.,TRBV6-5,TRBD2,CASSYSTSGGSIQYF,TGTGCCAGCAGTTACTCGACTAGCGGCGGAAGTATTCAGTACTTC
TRBJ2-5,.,TRBV7-7,TRBD2,CASSASGRAETQYF,TGTGCTAGCAGCGCTAGCGGGAGGGCAGAGACCCAGTACTTC
TRBJ2-3,.,TRBV7-8,TRBD1,CASSPTGRSTDTQYF,TGTGCCAGCAGCCCGACAGGGCGTAGCACAGATACGCAGTATTTT
TRBJ1-1,.,TRBV28,.,CASSLRQNTEAFF,TGTGCCAGCAGTTTGAGGCAGAACACTGAAGCTTTCTTT
TRBJ2-1,.,TRBV11-3,TRBD2,CASSRLAGVNEQFF,TGTGCCAGCAGCAGACTAGCGGGAGTTAATGAGCAGTTCTTC
TRBJ2-7,.,TRBV19,.,CASSIRGEKQYF,TGTGCCAGTAGTATAAGGGGTGAGAAGCAGTACTTC
TRBJ2-3,.,TRBV3-1/TRBV3-2,TRBD2,CASSSGTVVGDTQYF,TGTGCCAGCAGCAGCGGGACGGTTGTAGGGGATACGCAGTATTTT
TRBJ2-1,few,TRBV19,TRBD1,CASSMRAGGNEQFF,TGTGCCAGTAGCATGAGGGCAGGGGGCAATGAGCAGTTCTTC
TRBJ1-2,.,TRBV28,.,CASSFRGRAYGYTF,TGTGCCAGCAGTTTCCGAGGCAGAGCCTATGGCTACACCTTC
TRBJ1-1,.,TRBV27,TRBD1,CASSVRDRGQGTEAFF,TGTGCCAGCAGTGTACGGGACAGGGGGCAGGGTACTGAAGCTTTCTTT
TRBJ1-5,.,TRBV10-2,.,CASSPRGQPQHF,TGCGCCAGCAGCCCCCGGGGACAGCCCCAGCATTTT
TRBJ2-3,.,TRBV7-9,TRBD2,CASSLNSGSADTQYF,TGTGCCAGCAGCTTAAATAGCGGGAGTGCAGATACGCAGTATTTT
TRBJ1-6,.,TRBV11-2,.,CASSLRGGDSSGMNSPLHF,TGTGCCAGCAGCCTAAGAGGGGGAGACAGCAGTGGAATGAATTCACCCCTCCACTTT
TRBJ2-6,once,TRBV7-9,TRBD2,CASSKGLAGRYSGANVLTF,TGTGCCAGCAGCAAGGGACTAGCGGGACGTTACTCTGGGGCCAACGTCCTGACTTTC
TRBJ1-5,.,TRBV19,.,CASSTLDSDQPQHF,TGTGCCAGTAGTACCCTCGACAGCGATCAGCCCCAGCATTTT
TRBJ2-1,.,TRBV18,.,CASSPEITNEQFF,TGTGCCAGCTCACCAGAGATCACCAATGAGCAGTTCTTC
TRBJ1-5,.,TRBV6-2/TRBV6-3,.,CASSYERALYQPQHF,TGTGCCAGCAGTTACGAGCGGGCCCTTTATCAGCCCCAGCATTTT
TRBJ2-2,.,TRBV7-7,TRBD2,CASSPSGAGPTGELFF,TGTGCTAGCAGCCCCAGTGGAGCGGGACCGACCGGGGAGCTGTTTTTT
TRBJ2-1,.,TRBV5-6,TRBD1,CASSPIQGQGAFNEQFF,TGTGCCAGCAGCCCCATCCAAGGACAGGGGGCGTTTAATGAGCAGTTCTTC
TRBJ2-5,.,TRBV27,.,CASSPRVQETQYF,TGTGCCAGCAGTCCCCGAGTTCAAGAGACCCAGTACTTC
TRBJ1-1,.,TRBV5-5,.,CASSLLQGTRTEAFF,TGTGCCAGCAGCTTGCTCCAGGGAACAAGGACTGAAGCTTTCTTT